The 4 T cell receptor beta chains reported below all come from one sample, sequenced in a study of CD8+ T cells in alopecia areata (dated by TCRdb to 2017 to 2018). Receptor libraries were prepared by the immunoSEQ multiplex PCR assay. For TCR sequencing, RNA was extracted from every sample and reverse transcribed into cDNA to serve as template. Imported from immuneACCESS, the table was reduced by TCRdb to in-frame sequences with V and J called. These copies leave out some clones; in studies compared against another copy, an unresolved V gene accounts for under half, and the cause of the remainder is not known. For this sample there are under 350,000 clones; nearly 60% appear just once. Of the sample, about 1.7% falls within the top ten clones. The time point tag for this specimen amounts to: roughly 26 weeks on oral tofacitinib. The treatment or condition label, read with the paper, signifies: oral pan-JAK inhibitor, 5-10 mg twice daily.

The sample consisted of CD4+ T cells sorted from blood, taken at week 24, from a patient treated with tofacitinib. These receptors all come from a human donor with alopecia areata.

The CDR3 reads CAWAFGTLNQPQHF. CDR3 DNA sequence: TGTGCCTGGGCATTCGGGACCCTAAATCAGCCCCAGCATTTT. This chain connects TRBV30 to TRBJ1-5; tentatively, D is TRBD1 (5 bases). The germline CDR1 and CDR2 sequences are GTSNPN and SVGIG (reference sequence). The CDR3 covers 14 residues. Trimming pared 5 bases from V and 4 bases from J, leaving 15 bases between.

A few counts support this clone. V gene TRBV13 combines with J gene TRBJ2-7; 15 nucleotides match TRBD2. After removal of 3 bases from V and 2 bases from J, the junction contained 5 bases not matched to a gene. Germline V gene data show CDR1 as PRHDT and CDR2 as FYEKMQ (reference sequence). The CDR3 runs to 17 residues. CDR3 nucleotides: TGTGCCAGCAGCTTTACCGGGACTAGCGGGGGGACCTACGAGCAGTACTTC. Translated: CASSFTGTSGGTYEQYF.

The chain recombines TRBV30 with TRBJ2-5; 7 bases align to TRBD1. The closer fit of TRBJ2-7 to the DNA end suggests the J call may be wrong. The CDR3 runs to 14 residues. Looked up from germline, CDR1 is GTSNPN and CDR2 is SVGIG (reference sequence). The CDR3 DNA sequence: TGTGCCTGGAGTCGACGACAGGGAGTGTACGAGCAGTACTTC. Translated, it gives CAWSRRQGVYEQYF.

As to this clone: Distinct nucleotide sequences in the sample also encode this CDR3. The chain uses TRBV7-2 and TRBJ2-5; no firm D call. Germline values: CDR1 SGHTA, CDR2 FQGNSA. The V end was cut by 1 base, the J end by 0 bases, with 6 bases between. This CDR3 is 14 amino acids long. CDR3 DNA: TGTGCCAGCAGCTTAGGTGGGAACCAAGAGACCCAGTACTTC. Its protein product is CASSLGGNQETQYF. Full variable domain (missing parts from reference TRBV7-2 and TRBJ2-5): GAGVSQSPSNKVTEKGKDVELRCDPISGHTALYWYRQSLGQGLEFLIYFQGNSAPDKSGLPSDRFSAERTGGSVSTLTIQRTQQEDSAVYLCASSLGGNQETQYFGPGTRLLVL.